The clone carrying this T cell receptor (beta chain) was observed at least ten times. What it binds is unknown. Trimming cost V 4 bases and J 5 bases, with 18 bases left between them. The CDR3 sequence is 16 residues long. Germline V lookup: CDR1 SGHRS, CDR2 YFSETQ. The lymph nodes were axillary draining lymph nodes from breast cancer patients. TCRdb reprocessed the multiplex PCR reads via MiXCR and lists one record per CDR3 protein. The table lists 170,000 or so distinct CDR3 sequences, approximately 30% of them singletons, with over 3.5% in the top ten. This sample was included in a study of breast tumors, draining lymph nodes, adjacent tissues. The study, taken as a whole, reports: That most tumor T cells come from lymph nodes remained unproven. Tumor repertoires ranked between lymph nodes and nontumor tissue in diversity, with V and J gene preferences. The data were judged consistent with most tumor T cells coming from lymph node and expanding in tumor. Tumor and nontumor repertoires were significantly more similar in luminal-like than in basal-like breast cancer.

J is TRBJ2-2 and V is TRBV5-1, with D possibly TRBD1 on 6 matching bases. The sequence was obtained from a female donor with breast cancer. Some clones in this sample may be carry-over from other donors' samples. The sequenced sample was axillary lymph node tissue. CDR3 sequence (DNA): TGCGCCAGCAGCCCACGTACAGGGTCCATTACCGGGGAGCTGTTTTTT. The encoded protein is CASSPRTGSITGELFF. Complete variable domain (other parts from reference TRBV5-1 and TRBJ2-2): KAGVTQTPRYLIKTRGQQVTLSCSPISGHRSVSWYQQTPGQGLQFLFEYFSETQRNKGNFPGRFSGRQFSNSRSEMNVSTLELGDSALYLCASSPRTGSITGELFFGEGSRLTVL.